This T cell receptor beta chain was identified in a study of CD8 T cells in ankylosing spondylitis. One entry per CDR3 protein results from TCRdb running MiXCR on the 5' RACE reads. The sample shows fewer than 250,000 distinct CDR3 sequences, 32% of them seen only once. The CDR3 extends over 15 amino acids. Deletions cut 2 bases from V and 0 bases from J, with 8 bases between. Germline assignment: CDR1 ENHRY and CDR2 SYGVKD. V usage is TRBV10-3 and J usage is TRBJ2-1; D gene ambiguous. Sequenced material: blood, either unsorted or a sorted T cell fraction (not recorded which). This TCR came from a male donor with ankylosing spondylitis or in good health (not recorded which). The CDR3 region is CAISERELSYNEQFF. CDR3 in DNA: TGTGCCATCAGTGAGCGTGAACTCTCCTACAATGAGCAGTTCTTC.